Listed here are 25 T cell receptor beta chains from one sample, sequenced in a study of cytomegalovirus exposure and HLA in healthy donors. PCR amplification relied on 60 Vbeta primers (plus 13 Jbeta primers). The table came from immunoSEQ multiplex PCR; TCRdb's copy has only in-frame clones and leaves some out. The table records under 150,000 clones, approximately 81% of them present only once. Sequencing was performed on PBMCs. The receptors originated from a man younger than 30 in good health and CMV-seronegative.

The V gene is TRBV30, the J gene TRBJ2-3; D might be TRBD2 (5 bases). In germline, CDR1 is GTSNPN, CDR2 SVGIG (reference sequence). The CDR3 contains 13 residues. V gave up 2 bases and J gave up 3 bases, with 9 bases separating them. CDR3 amino acids: CAWSWTATDTQYF. The CDR3 DNA follows: TGTGCCTGGAGTTGGACTGCAACAGATACGCAGTATTTT. Full variable domain (rest looked up from reference TRBV30 and TRBJ2-3): SQTIHQWPATLVQPVGSPLSLECTVEGTSNPNLYWYRQAAGRGLQLLFYSVGIGQISSEVPQNLSASRPQDRQFILSSKKLLLSDSGFYLCAWSWTATDTQYFGPGTRLTVL.

The chain combines TRBV10-3 with TRBJ1-1; 8 nucleotides align to TRBD1. The CDR3 spans 12 residues. The V segment lost 8 bases and the J segment 4 bases; nucleotides outside the gene matches: 3. Germline V lookup: CDR1 ENHRY, CDR2 SYGVKD. The CDR3 here is CAIADRGTEAFF. CDR3 sequence (DNA): TGTGCCATCGCCGACAGGGGCACTGAAGCTTTCTTT.

The chain employs TRBV19 and TRBJ1-2, with 7 bases identical to TRBD1. This CDR3 is built from 14 residues. With 6 bases clipped from V and 4 bases from J, the junction kept 8 bases outside the gene matches. Germline-derived CDR1 and CDR2 are LNHDA and SQIVND (reference sequence). The CDR3 spells CASSPGGFGYGYTF. The DNA for the CDR3 is TGTGCCAGTAGCCCAGGGGGGTTCGGCTATGGCTACACCTTC.

The chain has TRBV6-5 and TRBJ2-7; 13 bases match TRBD2. CDR3 length equals 15 residues. The V and J ends lost 5 bases and 2 bases, in that order; junction bases with no gene match: 3. Germline V lookup: CDR1 MNHEY, CDR2 SVGAGI. The DNA for the CDR3 is TGTGCCAGCAGTAGGGGGACTAGCGGGGCCTACGAGCAGTACTTC. Protein: CASSRGTSGAYEQYF.

In its sample, this clone was seen a few times. The chain joins TRBV6-5 to TRBJ2-7; the match to TRBD1 covers 8 bases. The V gene's germline CDR1 is MNHEY and CDR2 SVGAGI. The CDR3 totals 13 residues. V lost 8 bases to trimming and J lost 4 bases; unmatched junction nucleotides: 7. This CDR3 is CASHRTGSYEQYF. DNA of the CDR3: TGTGCCAGCCACCGGACAGGGAGTTACGAGCAGTACTTC.

V usage is TRBV27 and J usage is TRBJ2-7; possible D gene TRBD1, 5 bases. Trimming stripped 0 bases from V and 3 bases from J, with 30 bases between. In germline, CDR1 is MNHEY, CDR2 SMNVEV (reference sequence). There are 21 residues in the CDR3. CDR3 sequence reads: CASSLSGRPGLLLIRGYEQYF. The CDR3 DNA reads as TGTGCCAGCAGTTTATCGGGGCGGCCCGGATTGTTACTTATTAGAGGCTACGAGCAGTACTTC.

The V call is TRBV30, the J call TRBJ2-3, with D perhaps TRBD1 (6 bases). Germline CDR1 is GTSNPN and CDR2 is SVGIG (reference sequence). The CDR3 covers 14 residues. V was cut by 7 bases and J by 4 bases, with 18 bases left in between. CDR3 sequence: CASLSTGYSDTQYF. As DNA, the CDR3 is TGTGCCTCTCTATCAACAGGGTATTCAGATACGCAGTATTTT.

The V call is TRBV30, the J call TRBJ1-1, with D uncertain. Trimming pared 7 bases from V and 5 bases from J, leaving 14 bases between. Germline V gene data show CDR1 as GTSNPN and CDR2 as SVGIG (reference sequence). The CDR3 has 12 residues. The CDR3 sequence is CASGNSLTEAFF. The CDR3, as DNA: TGTGCCTCCGGTAACAGCCTGACTGAAGCTTTCTTT.

The count of this clone is one. The J gene is TRBJ2-1, the V gene TRBV10-1; TRBD1 agrees at 8 bases. The CDR3 consists of 17 residues. V shed 2 bases, J shed 9 bases, and the junction held 15 bases outside the gene matches. Germline lookup yields CDR1 WNHNN and CDR2 SYGVQD (reference sequence). DNA for the CDR3: TGCGCCAGCAGTGAGAGGACAGGGTCAGAATACCGGGTTGAGCAGTTCTTC. This sequence encodes CASSERTGSEYRVEQFF.

The chain joins TRBV19 to TRBJ2-1; D possibly corresponds to TRBD2 (5 bases). This CDR3 contains 13 residues. Trimming cost V 6 bases and J 6 bases, with 12 bases left between them. Looked up from germline, CDR1 is LNHDA and CDR2 is SQIVND (reference sequence). The DNA for the CDR3 is TGTGCCAGTAGAAACAACGGGGTCAATGAGCAGTTCTTC. Protein sequence: CASRNNGVNEQFF.

The rearrangement uses TRBV7-2 and TRBJ1-1; D possibly corresponds to TRBD1 (5 bases). The ends were cut back, 5 bases at V and 0 bases at J, with 16 bases in the middle. The CDR3 runs 16 residues. In germline, CDR1 is SGHTA, CDR2 FQGNSA. CDR3 in amino acids: CASSPGSGVMNTEAFF. In DNA form, the CDR3 reads TGTGCCAGCAGCCCTGGATCGGGGGTGATGAACACTGAAGCTTTCTTT.

This clone was detected only once. The chain is built from TRBV6-5 and TRBJ2-1; 8 bases are a match to TRBD2. This CDR3 region has 14 residues. V trimming: 10 bases; J trimming: 3 bases; junction bases outside the gene matches: 8. Germline V CDR1 and CDR2: MNHEY, SVGAGI. CDR3 nucleotide sequence: TGTGCCACTGGGGGGACTAGATACTACAATGAGCAGTTCTTC. Translated: CATGGTRYYNEQFF.

This rearrangement joins TRBV2 to TRBJ2-7; tentatively, D is TRBD2 (7 bases). This CDR3 is 11 amino acids long. Germline CDR1 SNHLY, CDR2 FYNNEI. The germline V and J ends were trimmed by 7 bases and 13 bases, with 17 bases remaining between them. The CDR3, as DNA: TGTGCCAGCACCGGAACGGGGGGCTCATACTTC. This encodes CASTGTGGSYF.

This rearrangement joins TRBV30 to TRBJ1-6; D is uncertain. The CDR3 runs to 14 residues. V was cut by 5 bases and J by 7 bases, with 15 bases left in between. Per the germline V gene, CDR1 is GTSNPN and CDR2 is SVGIG (reference sequence). The CDR3 is CAWAGRDSNSPLHF. The CDR3 DNA reads TGTGCCTGGGCGGGTAGGGATTCGAATTCACCCCTCCACTTT.

The chain uses TRBV4-3 and TRBJ1-2, with a weak D call TRBD1 (6 bases). The CDR3 covers 16 residues. Trimming took 1 base from V and 7 from J, leaving 19 bases between them. CDR1 and CDR2 from the germline V gene are LGHNA and YSLEER. The CDR3 reads CASSQGIGGLSGGYTF. The CDR3 DNA sequence: TGCGCCAGCAGCCAAGGAATCGGGGGGCTTTCTGGTGGCTACACCTTC.

The chain is built from TRBV9 and TRBJ1-2; no clear D. Trimming cost V 1 base and J 4 bases, with 11 bases left between them. Germline V gene data show CDR1 as SGDLS and CDR2 as YYNGEE. The CDR3 is made up of 14 amino acids. The CDR3: CASSVQGVSYGYTF. CDR3 sequence (DNA): TGTGCCAGCAGCGTACAAGGAGTTTCCTATGGCTACACCTTC.

This sequence joins TRBV7-2 and TRBJ1-2; no reliable D call. V dropped 5 bases and J dropped 4 bases, with 14 bases sitting between them. The CDR3 is 14 amino acids. Looked up from germline, CDR1 is SGHTA and CDR2 is FQGNSA. The CDR3 nucleotides read TGTGCCAGCAGCCCGACTAGGGAGGGCTATGGCTACACCTTC. Protein: CASSPTREGYGYTF.

The chain employs TRBV2 and TRBJ2-7; possible D gene TRBD1, 5 bases. The CDR3 runs to 14 residues. Germline CDR1 reads SNHLY; CDR2 reads FYNNEI. Trimming took 8 bases from V and 0 from J, leaving 14 bases between them. The CDR3 bases are TGTGCCAGCGTTGCCATGGACAACTCCTACGAGCAGTACTTC. Amino acids: CASVAMDNSYEQYF.

This clone was recorded a few times. The gene calls are TRBV27 and TRBJ1-5; 7 bases line up with TRBD1. V lost 3 bases, J lost 0 bases, and 5 bases stayed unmatched. The CDR3 sequence is 16 residues long. Germline assignment: CDR1 MNHEY and CDR2 SMNVEV (reference sequence). The CDR3, as DNA: TGTGCCAGCAGTTTGGAGGGGGCAGGTAGCAATCAGCCCCAGCATTTT. Amino acids: CASSLEGAGSNQPQHF.

J is TRBJ2-2 and V is TRBV4-2; tentatively, D is TRBD2 (5 bases). Germline V gene data show CDR1 as LGHNA and CDR2 as YNFKEQ. V was cut by 0 bases and J by 1 base, with 9 bases left in between. This CDR3 has 16 amino acids. CDR3 DNA sequence: TGTGCCAGCAGCCAAGAGCGGGCAGGGAACACCGGGGAGCTGTTTTTT. Translation gives CASSQERAGNTGELFF.

This chain connects TRBV4-1 to TRBJ2-7; TRBD1 aligns across 11 bases. The CDR3 has 15 residues. V was pared by 2 bases and J by 7 bases, with 7 bases of the junction left unmatched. Germline CDR1 and CDR2: MGHRA and YSYEKL. CDR3 sequence (DNA): TGCGCCAGCAGCCAATCCGGGACAGGGGGTAAGGAGCAGTACTTC. It codes for CASSQSGTGGKEQYF.

The V and J genes are TRBV7-8 and TRBJ2-3, with D possibly TRBD2 on 5 matching bases. The length of the CDR3 is 15 residues. Trimming left V 1 base short and J 6 bases short, with 14 bases between. Germline V gene data show CDR1 as SGHVS and CDR2 as FQNEAQ. As DNA, the CDR3 is TGTGCCAGCAGCTTAGGAGTAGCGCGGGTGGATACGCAGTATTTT. Its protein product is CASSLGVARVDTQYF.

This chain connects TRBV6-6 to TRBJ1-3; maybe TRBD1 (5 bases). V was clipped by 2 bases and J by 7 bases, with 12 bases between them. Germline loops: CDR1 MNHNY, CDR2 SVGAGI (reference sequence). The CDR3 contains 14 residues. CDR3: CASSYGGNLNTIYF. In DNA, the CDR3 is TGTGCCAGCAGTTACGGGGGGAACCTGAACACCATATATTTT.

The rearrangement uses TRBV7-9 and TRBJ2-1; TRBD1 aligns across 8 bases. J gave up 6 bases and V 8 bases, and 12 bases lay outside the gene matches. The CDR3 consists of 15 residues. Per germline, CDR1 SEHNR and CDR2 FQNEAQ (reference sequence). For the CDR3, the DNA is TGTGCCAGCTGGACAGGGAGTTGGACGGGCAATGAGCAGTTCTTC. Amino acid sequence: CASWTGSWTGNEQFF. Together with reference TRBV7-9 and TRBJ2-1, the CDR3 gives the full variable domain: DTGVSQNPRHKITKRGQNVTFRCDPISEHNRLYWYRQTLGQGPEFLTYFQNEAQLEKSRLLSDRFSAERPKGSFSTLEIQRTEQGDSAMYLCASWTGSWTGNEQFFGPGTRLTVL.

The V gene is TRBV6-5, the J gene TRBJ1-3; D is possibly TRBD1 (6 bases). Trimming pared 6 bases from V and 2 bases from J, leaving 14 bases between. The CDR3 contains 15 residues. Germline-derived CDR1 and CDR2 are MNHEY and SVGAGI. CDR3 coding DNA: TGTGCCAGCAGCAAACAGGGTGGTACTGGAAACACCATATATTTT. Translating gives CASSKQGGTGNTIYF.